A single sample is the source of the 23 T cell receptor beta chains below, sequenced in a study of T cell repertoires in cytomegalovirus infection. One entry per CDR3 protein, called by TCRdb with MiXCR from the reads. The data contain approximately 300,000 distinct CDR3 sequences, around 25% of them singletons. These TCRs' antigens remain unknown. The source was cultured PBMCs, collected from culture after CMV antigen stimulation. The receptors originated from a human donor in good health (CMV status not recorded). Some clones in this sample may be carry-over from other donors' samples.

This clonotype has a count of ten or more. The rearrangement links TRBV7-9 to TRBJ1-5; 7 bases match TRBD1. The J segment lost 3 bases and the V segment lost 5 bases, leaving 7 bases of the junction unmatched. The length of the CDR3 is 15 residues. The germline V gene encodes CDR1 SEHNR and CDR2 FQNEAQ (reference sequence). This CDR3 is CASSQGGQDNQPQHF. The CDR3 nucleotides read TGTGCCAGCAGCCAGGGAGGACAGGACAATCAGCCCCAGCATTTT.

The table lists this clonotype with a few counts. CDR3 in DNA: TGTGCCACCAGCAGAGCCCGATTCTATGAGCAGTTCTTC. This translates into CATSRARFYEQFF. The V call is TRBV15, the J call TRBJ2-1, with unresolved D. V lost 1 base, J lost 8 bases, and 9 bases lay in between. The CDR3 is 13 residues long. CDR1 and CDR2 (germline): LNHNV, YYDKDF (reference sequence).

This chain uses TRBV9 with TRBJ2-5, with a weak D call TRBD2 (5 bases). From germline, CDR1 is SGDLS and CDR2 YYNGEE. The CDR3 totals 15 residues. Trimming removed 0 bases from V and 5 bases from J, with 14 bases in between. This chain's CDR3 is CASSVGPTGGETQYF. For the CDR3, the DNA is TGTGCCAGCAGCGTAGGTCCGACCGGCGGGGAGACCCAGTACTTC.

The gene calls are TRBV15 and TRBJ1-3, with D unresolved. Germline assignment: CDR1 LNHNV and CDR2 YYDKDF (reference sequence). Trimming shortened V by 1 base and J by 0 bases, and 7 bases separated the two germline ends. CDR3 length: 15 amino acids. CDR3 bases: TGTGCCACCAGCAGAGTGGCAGGCTCTGGAAACACCATATATTTT. Amino acid sequence: CATSRVAGSGNTIYF.

This clonotype was counted many times. The J gene is TRBJ1-5, the V gene TRBV7-2, with TRBD1 identical over 8 bases. V dropped 7 bases and J dropped 4; count of bases not matched to a gene: 3. CDR1 and CDR2 from the germline V gene are SGHTA and FQGNSA. The CDR3 is 13 amino acids. CDR3 amino acids: CASTDRGNQPQHF. The CDR3 nucleotides are TGTGCCAGCACCGACAGGGGAAATCAGCCCCAGCATTTT.

As DNA, the CDR3 is TGCAGTGCTAGTAGAATAGGCAGGACTAGCACAGATACGCAGTATTTT. Amino acids: CSASRIGRTSTDTQYF. The rearrangement uses TRBV20-1 and TRBJ2-3; tentatively, D is TRBD2 (5 bases). CDR3 length: 16 residues. With 3 bases removed from V and 0 bases from J, the gap between germline ends came to 16 bases. The germline gives CDR1 DFQATT, CDR2 SNEGSKA (reference sequence).

This clonotype was seen many times. This chain links TRBV7-3 with TRBJ2-2; 8 bases agree with TRBD2. The J segment lost 5 bases and the V segment lost 2 bases, leaving 4 bases of the junction unmatched. This CDR3 has 15 amino acids. CDR1 and CDR2 from the germline V gene are SGHTA and FQGTGA. The DNA of the CDR3 is TGTGCCAGCAGCTTACAAGCGGGAGAAACCGGGGAGCTGTTTTTT. Amino acids: CASSLQAGETGELFF.

There are a few counts of this clonotype. CDR3 sequence: CASSKRGRTASTDTQYF. In DNA form, the CDR3 reads TGTGCCAGCAGCAAGCGGGGCAGGACAGCGAGCACAGATACGCAGTATTTT. The chain recombines TRBV7-6 with TRBJ2-3; possible D gene TRBD2, 7 bases. The CDR3 contains 17 residues. CDR1 is SGHVS, CDR2 FNYEAQ, per germline. Trimming stripped 5 bases from V and 0 bases from J, with 18 bases between.

As regards this clonotype: This may be a read error: a much more frequent sequence differs by one nucleotide. This rearrangement joins TRBV14 to TRBJ1-2; TRBD1 matches at 7 bases. CDR1 is SGHDN and CDR2 is FVKESK in the germline V gene. The CDR3 totals 19 residues. The CDR3 region has the DNA TGTGCCAGCAGCCCCATAGGAGACAGGGAAACTCGAGATGGTTATGGCAACACCTTC. Its translation: CASSPIGDRETRDGYGNTF.

This clonotype was seen at least ten times. V is TRBV11-3 and J is TRBJ1-1, with D possibly TRBD1 on 6 matching bases. Trimming removed 1 base at V and 0 bases at J, with 9 bases between. The CDR3 is 15 amino acids. Germline lookup yields CDR1 SGHNT and CDR2 YENEEA. The CDR3 DNA sequence: TGTGCCAGCAGCTTAGGCGGGGGCTTGAACACTGAAGCTTTCTTT. Translating it yields CASSLGGGLNTEAFF. The full variable domain, with the rest looked up from reference TRBV11-3 and TRBJ1-1, is EAGVVQSPRYKIIEKKQPVAFWCNPISGHNTLYWYLQNLGQGPELLIRYENEEAVDDSQLPKDRFSAERLKGVDSTLKIQPAELGDSAVYLCASSLGGGLNTEAFFGQGTRLTVV.

This clonotype was seen once. This chain uses TRBV7-2 with TRBJ2-1; D uncertain. CDR3 length: 17 amino acids. V lost 2 bases to trimming and J lost 0 bases, with 14 bases between them. The V gene's germline CDR1 is SGHTA and CDR2 FQGNSA. CDR3 residues: CASSLSPVRRSYNEQFF. DNA for the CDR3: TGTGCCAGCAGCTTATCTCCCGTGAGGCGCTCCTACAATGAGCAGTTCTTC.

This clonotype turned up a few times. V is TRBV5-6 and J is TRBJ2-1, with D maybe TRBD2 (6 bases). CDR1 is SGHDT and CDR2 is YYEEEE in the germline V gene. V lost 0 bases and J lost 4, with 14 bases in between. The CDR3 has 16 amino acids. This CDR3 is CASSLGLAGRYNEQFF. DNA of the CDR3: TGTGCCAGCAGCTTGGGTTTGGCGGGGCGATACAATGAGCAGTTCTTC. Combining the CDR3 with reference TRBV5-6 and TRBJ2-1 gives the whole variable domain DAGVTQSPTHLIKTRGQQVTLRCSPKSGHDTVSWYQQALGQGPQFIFQYYEEEERQRGNFPDRFSGHQFPNYSSELNVNALLLGDSALYLCASSLGLAGRYNEQFFGPGTRLTVL.

This chain joins TRBV5-6 and TRBJ1-2; D may be TRBD1 (5 bases). This CDR3 spans 13 amino acids. Trimming left V 0 bases short and J 6 bases short, with 9 bases between. Germline CDR1 reads SGHDT; CDR2 reads YYEEEE. CDR3 nucleotides: TGTGCCAGCAGCTTGGGACAGACCCATGGCTACACCTTC. Residues: CASSLGQTHGYTF.

This clonotype was picked up many times. The V gene is TRBV7-2, the J gene TRBJ2-1; D might be TRBD1 (7 bases). There are 15 residues in the CDR3. V lost 5 bases to trimming and J lost 9 bases, with 20 bases between them. The germline V gene encodes CDR1 SGHTA and CDR2 FQGNSA. CDR3 sequence (DNA): TGTGCCAGCAGCCAGCAGGGGGGCGGAGGGGGTGAGCAGTTCTTC. This codes for CASSQQGGGGGEQFF.

This clonotype was counted between two and nine times. The chain couples TRBV7-2 to TRBJ2-2; TRBD2 is a possible D gene (6 bases). V was pared by 1 base and J by 5 bases, with 14 bases between. The CDR3 covers 16 residues. Germline V gene data show CDR1 as SGHTA and CDR2 as FQGNSA. CDR3 in DNA: TGTGCCAGCAGCTTAGTTAGGAGGGCCGGGACCGGGGAGCTGTTTTTT. This translates into CASSLVRRAGTGELFF.

The chain is built from TRBV12-3 or TRBV12-4 and TRBJ1-2, with 8 bases that match TRBD1. The CDR3 is 15 amino acids. Losses at the gene ends were 1 base for V and 7 bases for J; bases not matched to a gene: 8. The CDR3, as DNA: TGTGCCAGCAGTTTAGGGGCAGGGGGCTGGAGTGGCTACACCTTC. This gives the protein CASSLGAGGWSGYTF.

The chain combines TRBV12-3 or TRBV12-4 with TRBJ2-2; D may be TRBD2 (6 bases). V was pared by 9 bases and J by 5 bases, with 19 bases between. The CDR3 runs 15 residues. CDR3 sequence (DNA): TGTGCCAGTTCCCGGAGGGGAGGAGGGACCGGGGAGCTGTTTTTT. Its translation is CASSRRGGGTGELFF.

This clonotype was seen many times. The chain employs TRBV12-3 or TRBV12-4 and TRBJ1-1; D gene ambiguous. The CDR3 length is 14 residues. V was clipped by 3 bases and J by 5 bases, with 13 bases between them. The CDR3 loop reads CASSFRVRGTEAFF. In nucleotides, the CDR3 is TGTGCCAGCAGTTTCCGGGTAAGAGGGACTGAAGCTTTCTTT.

This clonotype was seen many times. This chain links TRBV12-3 or TRBV12-4 with TRBJ2-7; 10 nucleotides line up with TRBD2. V dropped 6 bases and J dropped 2; count of bases not matched to a gene: 7. This CDR3 spans 15 amino acids. CDR3 residues: CASSPGLAAPYEQYV. The CDR3 nucleotides are TGTGCCAGCAGCCCAGGACTAGCGGCCCCCTACGAGCAGTACGTC.

The chain uses TRBV4-1 and TRBJ2-5; perhaps TRBD2 as D (6 bases). Germline CDR1 is MGHRA and CDR2 is YSYEKL. The CDR3 spans 14 residues. Trimming cost V 1 base and J 4 bases, with 10 bases left between them. DNA for the CDR3: TGCGCCAGCAGCCAAGTGCAAGCGGGAGAGACCCAGTACTTC. Amino acids: CASSQVQAGETQYF.

The chain employs TRBV9 and TRBJ2-5; D not resolved. This CDR3 region has 15 residues. Germline CDR1 reads SGDLS; CDR2 reads YYNGEE. Deletions cut 0 bases from V and 2 bases from J, with 11 bases between. The CDR3 DNA reads TGTGCCAGCAGCGTAGCTACGGGCAGGCAAGAGACCCAGTACTTC. Amino acid sequence: CASSVATGRQETQYF.

V and J are TRBV12-3 or TRBV12-4 and TRBJ1-5; 10 bases align to TRBD1. The CDR3 runs 15 residues. Trimming removed 6 bases from V and 6 bases from J; junction bases left unmatched: 8. CDR3 sequence reads: CASSPGTGAPQPQHF. In DNA, the CDR3 is TGTGCCAGCAGCCCCGGGACAGGGGCCCCTCAGCCCCAGCATTTT.

There are a few counts of this clonotype. This chain joins TRBV10-3 and TRBJ2-1; possible D gene TRBD1, 5 bases. Trimming removed 2 bases from V and 6 bases from J, with 5 bases in between. Germline V gene sequence: CDR1 ENHRY, CDR2 SYGVKD. The CDR3 is made up of 12 amino acids. The CDR3 region is CAISEDSNEQFF. DNA of the CDR3: TGTGCCATCAGTGAGGACAGCAATGAGCAGTTCTTC.